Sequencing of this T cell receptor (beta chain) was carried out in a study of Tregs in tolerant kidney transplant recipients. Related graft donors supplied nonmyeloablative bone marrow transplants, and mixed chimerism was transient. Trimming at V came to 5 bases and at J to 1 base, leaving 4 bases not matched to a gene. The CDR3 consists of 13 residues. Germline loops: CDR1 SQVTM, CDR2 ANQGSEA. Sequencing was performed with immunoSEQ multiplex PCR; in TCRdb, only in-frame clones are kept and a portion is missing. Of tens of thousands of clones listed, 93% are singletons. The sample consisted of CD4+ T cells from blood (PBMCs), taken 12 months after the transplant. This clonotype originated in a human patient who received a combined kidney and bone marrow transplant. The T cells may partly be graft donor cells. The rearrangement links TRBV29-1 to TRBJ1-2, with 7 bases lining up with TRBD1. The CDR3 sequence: CSVPRDSNYGYTF. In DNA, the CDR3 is TGCAGCGTTCCGCGGGACAGTAACTATGGCTACACCTTC. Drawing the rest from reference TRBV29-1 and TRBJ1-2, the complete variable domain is SAVISQKPSRDICQRGTSLTIQCQVDSQVTMMFWYRQQPGQSLTLIATANQGSEATYESGFVIDKFPISRPNLTFSTLTVSNMSPEDSSIYLCSVPRDSNYGYTFGSGTRLTVV.